This T cell receptor (beta chain) was identified during a study of blood T cells in healthy people across ages. Overall study results and limits: Any conclusive comparison of naive versus antigen-experienced cells was prevented by using unsorted PBMCs. It was the long-lived donors that had more naive CD4+ cells and higher diversity than aged donors. The study lacked donor CMV status, which possibly confounded expanded clonotype changes.

Trimming left V 7 bases short and J 5 bases short, with 14 bases between. The CDR3 runs 13 residues. The germline CDR1 and CDR2 sequences are DFQATT and SNEGSKA (reference sequence). It was with a sample-barcoded 5' primer and a J-beta primer mix that a second PCR of about 7 to 12 cycles was run. Carrying 12 random nucleotides, a template-switch adaptor labeled each individual cDNA molecule. Via MiXCR, TCRdb re-called the 5' RACE reads, giving one row per CDR3 protein. The data contain around 1.5 million distinct CDR3 sequences, roughly a third of them singletons. This clonotype was seen a handful of times. Its antigen is unknown.

V gene TRBV20-1 combines with J gene TRBJ2-2; TRBD1 might be the D (6 bases). The sequenced sample consisted of blood. The TCR originated in a woman between 25 and 40 years old in good health. This CDR3 reads CSVTQGVTGELFF. The CDR3 bases are TGCAGTGTGACACAGGGCGTAACCGGGGAGCTGTTTTTT.